This T cell receptor beta chain stems from a study of shared clonotypes between healthy human individuals. Over several immunoSEQ plates, each subset's genomic DNA was distributed in even portions. The repertoire was sequenced with immunoSEQ multiplex PCR; TCRdb's copy has only in-frame clones and lacks some. The table includes more than 2 million clones, under 97% detected once. In regard to this clone: The same CDR3 also results from other DNA sequences found in this sample.

The study enrolled healthy HIV-negative adults without recent acute infections or vaccinations as donors. Sample: naive CD4+ T cells sorted from blood. As to subset: CD45RA+ positively selected. The TCR comes from a young man in good health.

CDR3 DNA sequence: TGTGCCAGCTCACCACGGGGGACAGCGGGAGGGCCCCAGACCCAGTACTTC. Protein: CASSPRGTAGGPQTQYF. The V and J genes are TRBV18 and TRBJ2-5; 10 positions agree with TRBD2. Trimming cost V 1 base and J 6 bases; bases outside gene matches: 11. Germline CDR1 reads KGHSH; CDR2 reads LQKENI. This CDR3 has 17 residues.